This T cell receptor beta chain was documented in a study of T cell changes during pregnancy in multiple sclerosis. TCRdb's table, derived via immunoSEQ multiplex PCR, lists solely in-frame clones and lacks some. The table includes about 54,000 clones, 80% to 95% detected once. This receptor was identified in a female donor in good health, enrolled as a control in a pregnancy study. Sequencing was performed on peripheral blood, taken after pregnancy.

This CDR3 reads CASSLVFPRAGEQYF. As DNA, the CDR3 is TGTGCCAGCAGCTTGGTTTTCCCAAGGGCGGGGGAGCAGTACTTC. The J gene is TRBJ2-7, the V gene TRBV5-5; a weak D match, TRBD2 (6 bases). The V and J ends lost 0 bases and 7 bases respectively, with 17 bases between them. This CDR3 is 15 amino acids long. Germline V gives CDR1 SGHKS, CDR2 YYEKEE (reference sequence).